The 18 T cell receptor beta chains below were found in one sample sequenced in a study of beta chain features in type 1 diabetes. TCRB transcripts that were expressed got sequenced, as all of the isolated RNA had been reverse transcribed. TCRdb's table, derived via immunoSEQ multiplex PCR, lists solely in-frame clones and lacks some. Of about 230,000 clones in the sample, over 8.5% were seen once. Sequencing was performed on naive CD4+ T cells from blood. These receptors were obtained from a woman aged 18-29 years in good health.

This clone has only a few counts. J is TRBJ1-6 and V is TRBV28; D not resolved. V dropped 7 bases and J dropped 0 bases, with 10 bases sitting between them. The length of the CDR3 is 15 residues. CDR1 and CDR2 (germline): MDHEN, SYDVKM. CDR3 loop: CASIPGSSYNSPLHF. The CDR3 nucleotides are TGTGCCAGCATCCCCGGGAGCTCCTATAATTCACCCCTCCACTTT.

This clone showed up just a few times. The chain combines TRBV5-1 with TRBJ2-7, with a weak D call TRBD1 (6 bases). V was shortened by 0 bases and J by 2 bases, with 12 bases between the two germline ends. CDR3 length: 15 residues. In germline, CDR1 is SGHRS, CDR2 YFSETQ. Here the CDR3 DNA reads TGCGCCAGCAGCTTGGTGGACAGTCCAACCTACGAGCAGTACTTC. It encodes CASSLVDSPTYEQYF. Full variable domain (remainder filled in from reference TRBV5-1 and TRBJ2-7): KAGVTQTPRYLIKTRGQQVTLSCSPISGHRSVSWYQQTPGQGLQFLFEYFSETQRNKGNFPGRFSGRQFSNSRSEMNVSTLELGDSALYLCASSLVDSPTYEQYFGPGTRLTVT.

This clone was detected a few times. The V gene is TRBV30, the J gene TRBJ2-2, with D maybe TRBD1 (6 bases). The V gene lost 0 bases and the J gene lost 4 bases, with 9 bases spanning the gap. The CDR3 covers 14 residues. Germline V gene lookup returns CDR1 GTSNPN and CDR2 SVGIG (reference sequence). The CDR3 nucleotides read TGTGCCTGGAGTGTAGTAGGGGGCACCGGGGAGCTGTTTTTT. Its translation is CAWSVVGGTGELFF.

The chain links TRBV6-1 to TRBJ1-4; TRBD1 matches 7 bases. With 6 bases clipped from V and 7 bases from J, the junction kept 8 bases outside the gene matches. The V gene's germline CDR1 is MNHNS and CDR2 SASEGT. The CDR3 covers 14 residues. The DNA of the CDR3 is TGTGCCAGCAGGACGACAGGGCTGGGTGAAAAACTGTTTTTT. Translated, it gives CASRTTGLGEKLFF.

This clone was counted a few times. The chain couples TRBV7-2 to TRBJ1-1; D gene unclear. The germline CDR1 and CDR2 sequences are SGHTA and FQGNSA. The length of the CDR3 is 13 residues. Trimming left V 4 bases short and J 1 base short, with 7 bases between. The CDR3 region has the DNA TGTGCCAGCAGCTCTACCTGGAACACTGAAGCTTTCTTT. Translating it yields CASSSTWNTEAFF.

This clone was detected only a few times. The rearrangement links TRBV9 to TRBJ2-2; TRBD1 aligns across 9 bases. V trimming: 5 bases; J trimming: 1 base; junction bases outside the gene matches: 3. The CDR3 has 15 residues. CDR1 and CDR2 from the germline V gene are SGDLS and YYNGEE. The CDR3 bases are TGTGCCAGCAGTGGGGACAGGGAGAACACCGGGGAGCTGTTTTTT. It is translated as CASSGDRENTGELFF.

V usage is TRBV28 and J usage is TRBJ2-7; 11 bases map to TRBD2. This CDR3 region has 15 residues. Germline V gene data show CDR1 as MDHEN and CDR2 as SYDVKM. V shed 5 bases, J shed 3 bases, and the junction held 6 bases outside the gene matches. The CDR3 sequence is CASSPRLAGLYEQYF. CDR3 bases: TGTGCCAGCAGTCCGCGACTAGCGGGACTCTACGAGCAGTACTTC.

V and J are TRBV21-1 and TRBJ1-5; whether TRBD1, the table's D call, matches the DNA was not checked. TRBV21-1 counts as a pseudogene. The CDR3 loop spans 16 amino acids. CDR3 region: CASSKGRGCSNQPQHF. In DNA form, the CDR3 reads TGTGCCAGCAGCAAAGGAAGGGGCTGCAGCAATCAGCCCCAGCATTTT.

CDR3 in DNA: TGTGCCAGTAGTATAGCTAGCGGGGGGACACGGCAGTTCTTC. This sequence encodes CASSIASGGTRQFF. The chain is built from TRBV19 and TRBJ2-1, with TRBD2 identical over 11 bases. The germline V gene encodes CDR1 LNHDA and CDR2 SQIVND (reference sequence). Unmatched junction bases numbered 5, after V lost 1 base and J lost 12 bases. This CDR3 has 14 residues.

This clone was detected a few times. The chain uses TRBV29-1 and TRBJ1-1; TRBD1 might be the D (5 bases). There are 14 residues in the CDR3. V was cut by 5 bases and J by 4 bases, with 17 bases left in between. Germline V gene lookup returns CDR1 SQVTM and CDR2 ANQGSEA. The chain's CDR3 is CSVIIRASGTEAFF. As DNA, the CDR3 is TGCAGCGTTATAATCAGGGCGTCGGGCACTGAAGCTTTCTTT.

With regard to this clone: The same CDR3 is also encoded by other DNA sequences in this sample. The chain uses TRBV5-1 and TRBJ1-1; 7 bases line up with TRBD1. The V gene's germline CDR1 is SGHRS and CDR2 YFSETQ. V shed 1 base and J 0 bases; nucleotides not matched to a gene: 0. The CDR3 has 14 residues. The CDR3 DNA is TGCGCCAGCAGCTTGACAGGGGTGAACACTGAAGCTTTCTTT. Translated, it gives CASSLTGVNTEAFF.

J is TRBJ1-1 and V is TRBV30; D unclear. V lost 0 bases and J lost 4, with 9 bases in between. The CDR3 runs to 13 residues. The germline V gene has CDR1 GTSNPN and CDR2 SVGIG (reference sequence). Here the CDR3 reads CAWSVLMSTEAFF. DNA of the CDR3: TGTGCCTGGAGTGTACTAATGAGCACTGAAGCTTTCTTT.

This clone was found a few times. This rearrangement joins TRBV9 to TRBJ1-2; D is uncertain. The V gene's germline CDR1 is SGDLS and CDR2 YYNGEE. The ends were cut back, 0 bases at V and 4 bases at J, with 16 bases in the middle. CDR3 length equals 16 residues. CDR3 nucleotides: TGTGCCAGCAGCGTAGGCCGCCGGGGTACCGGCTATGGCTACACCTTC. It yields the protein CASSVGRRGTGYGYTF.

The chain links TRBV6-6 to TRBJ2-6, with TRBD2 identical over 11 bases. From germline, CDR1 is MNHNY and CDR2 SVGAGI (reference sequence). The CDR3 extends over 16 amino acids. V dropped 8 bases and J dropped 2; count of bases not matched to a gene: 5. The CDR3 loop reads CASLAGGPAGANVLTF. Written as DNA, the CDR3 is TGTGCCAGCTTAGCGGGAGGGCCTGCTGGGGCCAACGTCCTGACTTTC.

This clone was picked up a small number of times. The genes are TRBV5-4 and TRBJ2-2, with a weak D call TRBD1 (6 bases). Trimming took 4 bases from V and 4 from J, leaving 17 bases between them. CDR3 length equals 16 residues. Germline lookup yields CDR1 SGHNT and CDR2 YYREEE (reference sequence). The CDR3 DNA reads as TGTGCCAGCAGCGGAAACAGGGCGTCGGGCACCGGGGAGCTGTTTTTT. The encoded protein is CASSGNRASGTGELFF.

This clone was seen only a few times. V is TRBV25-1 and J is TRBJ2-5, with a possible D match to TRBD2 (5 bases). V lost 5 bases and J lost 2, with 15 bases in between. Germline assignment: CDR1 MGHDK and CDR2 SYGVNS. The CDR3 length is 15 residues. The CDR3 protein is CASSFDPGSQETQYF. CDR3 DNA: TGTGCCAGCAGTTTTGATCCGGGGTCACAAGAGACCCAGTACTTC.

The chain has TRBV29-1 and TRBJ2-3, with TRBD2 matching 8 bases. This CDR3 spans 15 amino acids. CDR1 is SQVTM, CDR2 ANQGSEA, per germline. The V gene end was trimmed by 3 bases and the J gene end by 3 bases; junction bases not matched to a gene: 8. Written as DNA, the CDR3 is TGCAGCGTTGAGTCGGGGAGCGGGGGAACAGATACGCAGTATTTT. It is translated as CSVESGSGGTDTQYF.

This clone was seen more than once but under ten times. CDR3 residues: CASSAGGGYYNEQFF. The CDR3, as DNA: TGTGCCAGCAGCGCGGGAGGGGGATATTACAATGAGCAGTTCTTC. This chain joins TRBV9 and TRBJ2-1; 8 nucleotides match TRBD2. The CDR3 contains 15 residues. Looked up from germline, CDR1 is SGDLS and CDR2 is YYNGEE. V lost 3 bases to trimming and J lost 4 bases; unmatched junction nucleotides: 6.